This T cell receptor beta chain was sequenced for a study of blood T cell repertoires in COVID-19. CDR3 size: 17 residues. In germline, CDR1 is SGHVS, CDR2 FNYEAQ. V shed 6 bases, J shed 4 bases, and the junction held 13 bases outside the gene matches. How the authors handled the data: How many nucleated cells were present was estimated from reference gene primer amplification. Sequencing used immunoSEQ multiplex PCR; TCRdb keeps in-frame clones, though not all of them. That table furnishes V, J and clone size, whereas the DNA furnished D and trimming. The sample contains roughly 26,000 clones, just under 95% of which appear only once.

The clonotype was recovered from a human donor with active COVID-19. The donor label of this sample is uncertain. The specimen was peripheral blood. This chain connects TRBV7-6 to TRBJ2-2; 8 nucleotides line up with TRBD2. Here the CDR3 reads CASRRSGSSGGTGELFF. The CDR3 DNA reads as TGTGCCAGCAGACGAAGCGGGAGTTCCGGGGGCACCGGGGAGCTGTTTTTT.